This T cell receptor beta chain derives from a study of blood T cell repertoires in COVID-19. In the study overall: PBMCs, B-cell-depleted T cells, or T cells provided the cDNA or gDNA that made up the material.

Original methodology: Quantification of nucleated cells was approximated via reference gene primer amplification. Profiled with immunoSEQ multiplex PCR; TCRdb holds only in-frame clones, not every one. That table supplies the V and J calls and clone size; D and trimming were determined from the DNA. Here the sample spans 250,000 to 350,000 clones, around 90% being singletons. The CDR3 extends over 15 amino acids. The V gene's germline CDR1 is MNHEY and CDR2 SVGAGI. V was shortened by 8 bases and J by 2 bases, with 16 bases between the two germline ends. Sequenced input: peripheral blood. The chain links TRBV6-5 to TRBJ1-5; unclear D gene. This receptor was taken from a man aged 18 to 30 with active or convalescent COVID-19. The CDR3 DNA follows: TGTGCCAGCTGGGCGGGAGGGTCGGGCAATCAGCCCCAGCATTTT. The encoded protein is CASWAGGSGNQPQHF.